One and the same sample provided the 18 T cell receptor beta chains below, sequenced in a study of technical replicates of blood from several donors. Assay: immunoSEQ multiplex PCR; the TCRdb copy retains only in-frame clones and omits some. The sample carries over 50,000 clones, 94% recorded once. Sequencing used T cells isolated from PBMCs. The receptors here all came from a human donor in good health.

This clone was detected only once. The rearrangement uses TRBV11-3 and TRBJ2-2; D remains ambiguous. Per the germline V gene, CDR1 is SGHNT and CDR2 is YENEEA. The CDR3 has 14 amino acids. The ends were cut back, 1 base at V and 4 bases at J, with 7 bases in the middle. CDR3 amino acids: CASSLAFPTGELFF. CDR3 in DNA: TGTGCCAGCAGCTTAGCGTTTCCCACCGGGGAGCTGTTTTTT. Full variable domain (outside the CDR3, taken from reference TRBV11-3 and TRBJ2-2): EAGVVQSPRYKIIEKKQPVAFWCNPISGHNTLYWYLQNLGQGPELLIRYENEEAVDDSQLPKDRFSAERLKGVDSTLKIQPAELGDSAVYLCASSLAFPTGELFFGEGSRLTVL.

The chain employs TRBV18 and TRBJ1-5; possibly TRBD1 for D (5 bases). Trimming took off 3 bases at V and 7 bases at J, with 16 bases between the two ends. This CDR3 spans 15 amino acids. Germline V lookup: CDR1 KGHSH, CDR2 LQKENI. The CDR3 is CASSPSQGDAQPQHF. Here the CDR3 DNA reads TGTGCCAGCTCACCTTCGCAGGGCGATGCCCAGCCCCAGCATTTT.

The chain joins TRBV6-6 to TRBJ2-7; TRBD2 is a possible D gene (6 bases). The V end lost 0 bases, the J end lost 7 bases, and 13 bases lay between the germline ends. CDR3 length: 14 residues. Germline V gives CDR1 MNHNY, CDR2 SVGAGI (reference sequence). Written as DNA, the CDR3 is TGTGCCAGCAGTTACTCTGGGTCGGGGGTGGAGCAGTACTTC. Translated, it gives CASSYSGSGVEQYF.

This sequence joins TRBV5-1 and TRBJ2-3; TRBD1 aligns across 7 bases. Unmatched junction bases numbered 10, after V lost 4 bases and J lost 2 bases. Looked up from germline, CDR1 is SGHRS and CDR2 is YFSETQ. There are 16 residues in the CDR3. The CDR3 here is CASSPGQDHFTDTQYF. DNA of the CDR3: TGCGCCAGCAGCCCCGGACAGGACCACTTCACAGATACGCAGTATTTT.

This clone was seen a single time. The J gene is TRBJ2-7, the V gene TRBV6-5; tentative D call: TRBD1 (6 bases). V was shortened by 0 bases and J by 1 base, with 13 bases between the two germline ends. The CDR3 runs to 16 residues. Germline CDR1 reads MNHEY; CDR2 reads SVGAGI. In DNA form, the CDR3 reads TGTGCCAGCAGTTACTCGAGCCAGGGGCATTCCTACGAGCAGTACTTC. Translated, it gives CASSYSSQGHSYEQYF.

The chain has TRBV15 and TRBJ2-1; perhaps TRBD2 as D (5 bases). CDR3 length: 17 residues. V was cut by 1 base and J by 9 bases, with 22 bases left in between. The germline gives CDR1 LNHNV, CDR2 YYDKDF (reference sequence). Written as DNA, the CDR3 is TGTGCCACCAGCAGAGCCGCGTCCGGGGATTCAGGCAGTGAGCAGTTCTTC. Translated: CATSRAASGDSGSEQFF.

The chain joins TRBV28 to TRBJ2-1, with TRBD2 matching over 9 bases. Germline CDR1 and CDR2: MDHEN and SYDVKM. The CDR3 extends over 15 amino acids. The junction had 8 bases not matched to a gene; V was cut back by 3 bases and J by 8 bases. CDR3 protein: CASSLDAGGLHEQFF. The CDR3 nucleotides are TGTGCCAGCAGTTTGGACGCGGGAGGGCTGCATGAGCAGTTCTTC.

This clone was seen a handful of times. J is TRBJ2-7 and V is TRBV6-5; D is perhaps TRBD2 (6 bases). The length of the CDR3 is 16 residues. The germline CDR1 and CDR2 sequences are MNHEY and SVGAGI. The V gene lost 0 bases and the J gene lost 3 bases, with 15 bases spanning the gap. The CDR3 loop reads CASSYSIRDFNYEQYF. DNA of the CDR3: TGTGCCAGCAGTTACTCGATTCGGGACTTCAACTACGAGCAGTACTTC.

V usage is TRBV5-1 and J usage is TRBJ2-5; the D gene is possibly TRBD1 (6 bases). The germline V gene encodes CDR1 SGHRS and CDR2 YFSETQ. V lost 0 bases to trimming and J lost 4 bases, with 7 bases between them. The CDR3 consists of 13 residues. CDR3 DNA sequence: TGCGCCAGCAGCTTGGGACAGGCAGAGACCCAGTACTTC. Protein sequence: CASSLGQAETQYF.

This sequence joins TRBV7-6 and TRBJ2-3, with TRBD2 identical over 8 bases. The V and J ends lost 1 base and 0 bases, in that order; junction bases with no gene match: 6. The CDR3 contains 17 residues. Germline V gene lookup returns CDR1 SGHVS and CDR2 FNYEAQ. This CDR3 reads CASSLVLRGESTDTQYF. CDR3 nucleotide sequence: TGTGCCAGCAGCTTAGTGTTGCGGGGGGAAAGCACAGATACGCAGTATTTT. Combining the CDR3 with reference TRBV7-6 and TRBJ2-3 gives the whole variable domain GAGVSQSPRYKVTKRGQDVALRCDPISGHVSLYWYRQALGQGPEFLTYFNYEAQQDKSGLPNDRFSAERPEGSISTLTIQRTEQRDSAMYRCASSLVLRGESTDTQYFGPGTRLTVL.

The rearrangement joins TRBV5-1 to TRBJ2-1; D is undetermined. CDR3 size: 15 residues. Trimming took 6 bases from V and 3 from J, leaving 16 bases between them. Germline CDR1 reads SGHRS; CDR2 reads YFSETQ. The CDR3 loop reads CASKNYPSLYNEQFF. CDR3 bases: TGCGCCAGCAAGAACTACCCTTCCCTCTACAATGAGCAGTTCTTC.

The V gene is TRBV28, the J gene TRBJ1-4; 9 bases are a match to TRBD1. Looked up from germline, CDR1 is MDHEN and CDR2 is SYDVKM. The CDR3 runs 14 residues. Unmatched junction bases numbered 3, after V lost 3 bases and J lost 7 bases. The CDR3 is CASSFRTGAEKLFF. The CDR3 nucleotides read TGTGCCAGCAGTTTCCGGACAGGGGCTGAAAAACTGTTTTTT.

The rearrangement links TRBV28 to TRBJ2-7; the match to TRBD2 covers 9 bases. CDR3 length: 16 amino acids. Germline CDR1 is MDHEN and CDR2 is SYDVKM. The J segment lost 6 bases and the V segment lost 5 bases, leaving 14 bases of the junction unmatched. CDR3 bases: TGTGCCAGCAGTGAGTTCGGCGGGAGGGCCCTCGGCGAGCAGTACTTC. It yields the protein CASSEFGGRALGEQYF.

The V and J genes are TRBV5-1 and TRBJ2-2; no firm D call. Deletions cut 0 bases from V and 4 bases from J, with 7 bases between. This CDR3 has 14 residues. The V gene's germline CDR1 is SGHRS and CDR2 YFSETQ. CDR3: CASSLEPRTGELFF. The CDR3 DNA reads TGCGCCAGCAGCTTGGAGCCTCGCACCGGGGAGCTGTTTTTT.

The chain couples TRBV9 to TRBJ2-7; TRBD2 agrees at 9 bases. The CDR3 contains 15 residues. V lost 4 bases and J lost 3; bases outside the gene matches: 8. The V gene's germline CDR1 is SGDLS and CDR2 YYNGEE. The CDR3 DNA reads TGTGCCAGCAGCCCTTTTCCTAGCGGGAACTACGAGCAGTACTTC. Its translation: CASSPFPSGNYEQYF.

The chain couples TRBV10-3 to TRBJ2-2, with D maybe TRBD2 (6 bases). CDR3 length equals 15 residues. The germline CDR1 and CDR2 sequences are ENHRY and SYGVKD. V was cut by 6 bases and J by 1 base, with 12 bases left in between. The CDR3 nucleotides read TGTGCCATCAGACCCGGGACTCTGAACACCGGGGAGCTGTTTTTT. It yields the protein CAIRPGTLNTGELFF.

This clone was detected once. V is TRBV5-1 and J is TRBJ2-1; 15 positions agree with TRBD2. CDR1 and CDR2 from the germline V gene are SGHRS and YFSETQ. The CDR3 has 16 amino acids. V lost 4 bases to trimming and J lost 4 bases; unmatched junction nucleotides: 3. The CDR3 sequence: CASSAGLAGGYNEQFF. Written as DNA, the CDR3 is TGCGCCAGCAGCGCCGGACTAGCGGGAGGGTACAATGAGCAGTTCTTC.

This sequence joins TRBV11-1 and TRBJ2-1, with TRBD2 matching 10 bases. The germline gives CDR1 SGHAT, CDR2 FQDESV (reference sequence). The V segment lost 5 bases and the J segment 7 bases; nucleotides outside the gene matches: 11. The CDR3 is 16 residues long. CDR3 in amino acids: CASSGAGTSVWNEQFF. DNA of the CDR3: TGTGCCAGCAGCGGAGCAGGGACTAGCGTGTGGAATGAGCAGTTCTTC.